The rows below give T cell receptor beta chains drawn from one sample of a study of shared clonotypes between healthy human individuals. Libraries were prepared by immunoSEQ multiplex PCR; TCRdb keeps only in-frame clonotypes and omits some of them. In the table there are about 2.2 million clones, around 95% of which are singletons. Material for sequencing was naive CD8+ T cells from PBMCs. The origin of the receptors is a young man in good health. Some clones in this sample may be carry-over from other donors' samples. CDR3s include the opening cysteine and the closing phenylalanine or tryptophan. The order of the fields is J gene, D gene, V gene, CDR3 length, clone size, CDR3 DNA, CDR3 protein. The D gene is left open where the match is weak. Where a row states a size, it is once, few, many or the class of an expanded clone; other rows omit it.

TRBJ2-1	-	TRBV27	13	-	TGTGCCAGCAGTTTGGATCGGCGTGGTGAGCAGTTCTTC	CASSLDRRGEQFF
TRBJ2-7	TRBD2	TRBV28	14	-	TGTGCCAGCAGTTTATGGGCGGGAGACGGCGAGCAGTACTTC	CASSLWAGDGEQYF
TRBJ1-1	-	TRBV28	14	-	TGTGCCAGCAGTTTAGTCCGCGTGAACACTGAAGCTTTCTTT	CASSLVRVNTEAFF
TRBJ2-1	TRBD2	TRBV7-8	15	-	TGTGCCAGCAGCCCGGGGGCTAGCGGGAGACATGAGCAGTTCTTC	CASSPGASGRHEQFF
TRBJ2-7	TRBD1	TRBV15	15	-	TGTGCCACCAGCAGAGATACCGGGACAGATTACGAGCAGTACTTC	CATSRDTGTDYEQYF
TRBJ2-7	-	TRBV28	15	-	TGTGCCAGCAGTTTCCGGACTATGGGGGGCGACGAGCAGTACTTC	CASSFRTMGGDEQYF
TRBJ1-1	TRBD1	TRBV7-3	15	-	TGTGCCAGCAGCCCGCGACAGGGAAGTAACACTGAAGCTTTCTTT	CASSPRQGSNTEAFF
TRBJ2-1	-	TRBV6-1	16	-	TGTGCCAGCAGTGAACCAGGCAGCCTAGCCGACAATGAGCAGTTCTTC	CASSEPGSLADNEQFF
TRBJ2-2	-	TRBV6-1	15	-	TGTGCCAGCTTGTTCAGACCCACCGGGACCGGGGAGCTGTTTTTT	CASLFRPTGTGELFF
TRBJ2-5	TRBD1	TRBV2	13	-	TGTGCCACAAAGGGGACAGGGCAAGAGACCCAGTACTTC	CATKGTGQETQYF
TRBJ2-7	TRBD1	TRBV9	13	-	TGTGCCAGCAGCGCGGGACAGACCTACGAGCAGTACTTC	CASSAGQTYEQYF
TRBJ1-1	-	TRBV7-3	14	few	TGTGCCAGCAGCCATCACCCGGGGCGAGATGAAGCTTTCTTT	CASSHHPGRDEAFF
TRBJ2-7	TRBD2	TRBV29-1	13	-	TGCAGCGTCTATGGTGGGGGGGCCTACGAGCAGTACTTC	CSVYGGGAYEQYF
TRBJ1-1	-	TRBV9	16	-	TGTGCCAGCAGCCTAAGACCGACAAGGGAGAACACTGAAGCTTTCTTT	CASSLRPTRENTEAFF
TRBJ1-2	-	TRBV29-1	8	-	TGCAGCGCCCTGGGCTACACCTTC	CSALGYTF
TRBJ1-1	-	TRBV28	16	-	TGTGCCAGCAGTTTAATTGGGATTGGGAGGAACACTGAAGCTTTCTTT	CASSLIGIGRNTEAFF